Sequencing of this T cell receptor (beta chain) was carried out in a study of T-cell reconstitution after alpha-beta-depleted transplantation in children. Preparation of the TCRbeta library used unique molecular identifiers. TCRdb re-called the PCR reads with MiXCR, one entry per CDR3 protein. The sample holds more than 550,000 distinct CDR3 sequences; over 9.5% are singletons and the top ten take about 4%. This clonotype was observed a handful of times. The CDR3 loop spans 12 amino acids. The germline CDR1 and CDR2 sequences are ENHRY and SYGVKD. The V gene lost 8 bases and the J gene lost 4 bases, with 11 bases spanning the gap.

Sample: PBMCs from the stem cell graft donor, taken from the stem cell graft. The origin of this receptor is a human donor who donated a stem cell graft to a child with acute myeloid leukemia. The genes are TRBV10-3 and TRBJ1-2, with D possibly being TRBD1 (5 bases). This chain's CDR3 is CAIWDGLYGYTF. CDR3 DNA sequence: TGTGCCATCTGGGACGGTCTCTATGGCTACACCTTC.